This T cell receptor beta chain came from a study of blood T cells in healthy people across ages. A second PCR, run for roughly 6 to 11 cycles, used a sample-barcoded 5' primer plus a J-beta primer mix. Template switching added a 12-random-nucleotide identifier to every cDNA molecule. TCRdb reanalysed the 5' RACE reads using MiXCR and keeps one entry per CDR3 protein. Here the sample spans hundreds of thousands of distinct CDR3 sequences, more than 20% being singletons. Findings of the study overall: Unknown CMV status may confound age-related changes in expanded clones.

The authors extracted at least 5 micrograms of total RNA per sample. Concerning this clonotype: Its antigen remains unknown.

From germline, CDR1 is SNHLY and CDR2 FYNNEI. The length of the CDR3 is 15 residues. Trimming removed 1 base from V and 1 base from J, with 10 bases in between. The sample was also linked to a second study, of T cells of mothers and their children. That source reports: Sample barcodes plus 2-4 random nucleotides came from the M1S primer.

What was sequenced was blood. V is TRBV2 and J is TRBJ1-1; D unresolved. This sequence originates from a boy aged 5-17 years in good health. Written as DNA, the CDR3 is TGTGCCAGCAGTGAAGACTTTGAGGGGAACACTGAAGCTTTCTTT. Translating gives CASSEDFEGNTEAFF.